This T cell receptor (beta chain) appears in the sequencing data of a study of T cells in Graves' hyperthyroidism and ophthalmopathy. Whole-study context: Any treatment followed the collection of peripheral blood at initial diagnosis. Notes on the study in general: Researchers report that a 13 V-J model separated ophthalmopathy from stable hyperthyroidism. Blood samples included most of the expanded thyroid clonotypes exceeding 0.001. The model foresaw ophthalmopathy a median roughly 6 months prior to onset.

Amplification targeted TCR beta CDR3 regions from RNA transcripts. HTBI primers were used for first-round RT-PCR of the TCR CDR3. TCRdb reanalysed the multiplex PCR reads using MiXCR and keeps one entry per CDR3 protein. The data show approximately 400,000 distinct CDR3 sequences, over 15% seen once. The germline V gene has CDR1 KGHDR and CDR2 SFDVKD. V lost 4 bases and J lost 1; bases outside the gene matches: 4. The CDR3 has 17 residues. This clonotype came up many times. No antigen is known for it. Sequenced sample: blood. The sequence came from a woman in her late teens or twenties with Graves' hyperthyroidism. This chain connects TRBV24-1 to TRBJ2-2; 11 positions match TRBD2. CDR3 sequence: CATSDPGLAGNTGELFF. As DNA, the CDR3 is TGTGCCACCAGTGACCCCGGACTAGCGGGGAACACCGGGGAGCTGTTTTTT.